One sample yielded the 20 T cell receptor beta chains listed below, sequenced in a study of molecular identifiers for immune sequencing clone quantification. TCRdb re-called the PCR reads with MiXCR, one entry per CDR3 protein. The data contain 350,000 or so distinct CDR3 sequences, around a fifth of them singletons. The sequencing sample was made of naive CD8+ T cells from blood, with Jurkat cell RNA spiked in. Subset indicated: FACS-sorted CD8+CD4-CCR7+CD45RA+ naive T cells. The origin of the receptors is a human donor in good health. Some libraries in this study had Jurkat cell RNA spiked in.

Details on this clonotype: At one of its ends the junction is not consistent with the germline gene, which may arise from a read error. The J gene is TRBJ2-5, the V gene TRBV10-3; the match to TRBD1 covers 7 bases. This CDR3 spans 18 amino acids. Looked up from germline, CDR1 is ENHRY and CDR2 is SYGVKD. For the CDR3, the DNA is TGTGCCATCAGCGAATCCGGGACAGTGAGACCGATTCAAGAGACCCGGTACTTC. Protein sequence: CAISESGTVRPIQETRYF.

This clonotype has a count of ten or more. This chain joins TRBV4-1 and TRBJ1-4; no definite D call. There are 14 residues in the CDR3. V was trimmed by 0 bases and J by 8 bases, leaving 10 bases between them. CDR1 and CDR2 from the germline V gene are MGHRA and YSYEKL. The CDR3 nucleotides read TGCGCCAGCAGCCAAGATACAAGACCGGAAAAACTGTTTTTT. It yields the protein CASSQDTRPEKLFF.

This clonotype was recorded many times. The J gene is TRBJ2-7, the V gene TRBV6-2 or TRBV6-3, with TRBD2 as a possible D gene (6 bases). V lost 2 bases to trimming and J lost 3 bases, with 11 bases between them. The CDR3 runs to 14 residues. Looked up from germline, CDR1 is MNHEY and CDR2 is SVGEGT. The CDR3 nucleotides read TGTGCCAGCAGTTACCGTGGCGGGATCTACGAGCAGTACTTC. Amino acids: CASSYRGGIYEQYF.

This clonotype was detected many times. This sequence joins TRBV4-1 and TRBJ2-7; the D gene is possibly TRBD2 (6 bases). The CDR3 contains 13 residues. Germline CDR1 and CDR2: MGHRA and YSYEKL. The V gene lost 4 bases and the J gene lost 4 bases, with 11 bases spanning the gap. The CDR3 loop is CASSPRRDYEQYF. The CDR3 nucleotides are TGCGCCAGCAGCCCCAGGAGGGATTACGAGCAGTACTTC.

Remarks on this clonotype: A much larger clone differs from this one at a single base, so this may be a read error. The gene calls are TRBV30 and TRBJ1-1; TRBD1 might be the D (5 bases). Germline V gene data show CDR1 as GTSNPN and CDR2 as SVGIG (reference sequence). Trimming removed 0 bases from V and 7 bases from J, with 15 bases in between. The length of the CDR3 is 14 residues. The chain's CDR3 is CAWSVPGTAFEAFF. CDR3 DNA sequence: TGTGCCTGGAGTGTACCGGGGACCGCGTTTGAAGCTTTCTTT.

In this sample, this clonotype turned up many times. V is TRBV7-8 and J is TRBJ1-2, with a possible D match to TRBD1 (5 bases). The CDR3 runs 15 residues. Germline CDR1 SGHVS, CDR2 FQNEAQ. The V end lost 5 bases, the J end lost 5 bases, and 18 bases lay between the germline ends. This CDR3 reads CASSEGITDIYGYTF. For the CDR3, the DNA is TGTGCCAGCAGCGAAGGTATTACGGACATTTATGGCTACACCTTC.

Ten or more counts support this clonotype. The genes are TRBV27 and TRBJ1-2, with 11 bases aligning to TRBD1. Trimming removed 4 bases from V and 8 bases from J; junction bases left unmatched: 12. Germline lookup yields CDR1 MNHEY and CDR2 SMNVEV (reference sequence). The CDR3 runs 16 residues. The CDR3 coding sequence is TGTGCCAGCAGTTCCGGGACAGGGGGTGTGCGTTGGGGCTACACCTTC. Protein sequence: CASSSGTGGVRWGYTF.

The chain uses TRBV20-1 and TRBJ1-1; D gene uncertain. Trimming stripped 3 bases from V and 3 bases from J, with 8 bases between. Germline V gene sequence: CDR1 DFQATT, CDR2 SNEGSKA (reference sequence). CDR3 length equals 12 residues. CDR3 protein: CSASAEDTEAFF. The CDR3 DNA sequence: TGCAGTGCTAGTGCAGAGGACACTGAAGCTTTCTTT.

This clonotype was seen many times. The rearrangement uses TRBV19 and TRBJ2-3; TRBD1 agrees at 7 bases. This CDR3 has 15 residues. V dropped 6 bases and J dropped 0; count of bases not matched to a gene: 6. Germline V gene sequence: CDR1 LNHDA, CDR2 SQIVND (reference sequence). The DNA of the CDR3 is TGTGCCAGTAGATCCGGGGACAGTAGCACAGATACGCAGTATTTT. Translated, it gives CASRSGDSSTDTQYF.

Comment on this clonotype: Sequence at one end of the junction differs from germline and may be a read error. The CDR3: CTSSWDILSPGYGYTF. The CDR3 region has the DNA TGTACCAGCAGCTGGGACATACTTTCCCCTGGCTATGGCTACACCTTC. The chain combines TRBV28 with TRBJ1-2; D perhaps matches TRBD1 (6 bases). Per germline, CDR1 MDHEN and CDR2 SYDVKM. This CDR3 has 16 amino acids.

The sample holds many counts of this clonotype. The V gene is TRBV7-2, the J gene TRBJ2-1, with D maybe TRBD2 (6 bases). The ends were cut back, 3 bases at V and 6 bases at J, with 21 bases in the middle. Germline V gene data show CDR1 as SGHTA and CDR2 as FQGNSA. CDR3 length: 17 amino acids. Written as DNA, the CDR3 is TGTGCCAGCAGCTTGGGGGGTGGACTTTCGGGCCGCAATGAGCAGTTCTTC. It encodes CASSLGGGLSGRNEQFF.

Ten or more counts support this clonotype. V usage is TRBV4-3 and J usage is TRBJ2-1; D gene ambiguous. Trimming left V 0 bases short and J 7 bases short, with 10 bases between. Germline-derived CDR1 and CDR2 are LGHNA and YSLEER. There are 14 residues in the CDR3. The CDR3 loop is CASSQDYGSNEQFF. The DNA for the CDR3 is TGCGCCAGCAGCCAAGATTACGGGTCAAATGAGCAGTTCTTC.

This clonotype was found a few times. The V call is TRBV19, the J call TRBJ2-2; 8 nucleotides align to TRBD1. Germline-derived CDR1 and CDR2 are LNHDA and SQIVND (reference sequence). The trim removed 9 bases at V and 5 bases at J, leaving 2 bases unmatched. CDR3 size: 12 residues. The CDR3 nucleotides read TGTGCCAGCCGGACAGGGACCGGGGAGCTGTTTTTT. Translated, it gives CASRTGTGELFF.

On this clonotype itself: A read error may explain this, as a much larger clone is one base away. This CDR3 is CASSQDRTSSYEQCF. The DNA of the CDR3 is TGCGCCAGCAGCCAAGATCGGACGAGCTCCTACGAGCAGTGCTTC. The chain couples TRBV4-3 to TRBJ2-7; D call uncertain. In germline, CDR1 is LGHNA, CDR2 YSLEER. This CDR3 is built from 15 residues.

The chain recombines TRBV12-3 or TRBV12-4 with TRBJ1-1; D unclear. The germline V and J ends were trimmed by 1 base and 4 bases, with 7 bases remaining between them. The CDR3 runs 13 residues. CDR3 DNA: TGTGCCAGCAGTTTAGACCTGAGCACTGAAGCTTTCTTT. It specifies CASSLDLSTEAFF.

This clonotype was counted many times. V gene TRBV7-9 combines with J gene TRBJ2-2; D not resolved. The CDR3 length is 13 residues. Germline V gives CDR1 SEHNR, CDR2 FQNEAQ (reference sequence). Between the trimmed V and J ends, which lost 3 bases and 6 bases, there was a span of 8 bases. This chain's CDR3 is CASSFPYPGELFF. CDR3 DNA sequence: TGTGCCAGCAGCTTTCCTTATCCCGGGGAGCTGTTTTTT.

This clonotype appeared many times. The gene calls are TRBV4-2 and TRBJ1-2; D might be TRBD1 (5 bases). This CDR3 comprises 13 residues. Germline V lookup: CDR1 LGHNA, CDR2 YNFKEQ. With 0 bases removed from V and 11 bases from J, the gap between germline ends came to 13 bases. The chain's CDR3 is CASSQDIRQKYTF. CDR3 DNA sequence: TGTGCCAGCAGCCAAGATATCAGACAGAAGTACACCTTC.

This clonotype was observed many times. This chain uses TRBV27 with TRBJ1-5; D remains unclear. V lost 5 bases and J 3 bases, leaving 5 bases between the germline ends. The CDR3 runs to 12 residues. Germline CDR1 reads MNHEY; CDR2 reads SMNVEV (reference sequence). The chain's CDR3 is CASSAHNQPQHF. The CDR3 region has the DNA TGTGCCAGCAGTGCCCACAATCAGCCCCAGCATTTT.

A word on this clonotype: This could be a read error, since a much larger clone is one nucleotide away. CDR3 nucleotide sequence: TGCAGCGTTGACGCAGGGGCCCTCACAGATACGCAGTATTTT. It specifies CSVDAGALTDTQYF. This chain connects TRBV29-1 to TRBJ2-3, with D tentatively TRBD1 (6 bases). The germline gives CDR1 SQVTM, CDR2 ANQGSEA. The length of the CDR3 is 14 residues. V lost 3 bases and J lost 2, with 12 bases in between.

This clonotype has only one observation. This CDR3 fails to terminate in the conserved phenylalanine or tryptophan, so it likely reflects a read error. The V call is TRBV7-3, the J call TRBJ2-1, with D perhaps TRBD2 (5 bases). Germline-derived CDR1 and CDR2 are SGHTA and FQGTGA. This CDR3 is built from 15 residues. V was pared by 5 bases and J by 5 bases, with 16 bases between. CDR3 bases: TGTGCCAGCAGCCCCGCGGTCGGGGAAGACAATGAGCAGTTCTCC. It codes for CASSPAVGEDNEQFS.